One and the same sample provided the 11 T cell receptor beta chains below, sequenced in a study of response to subunit inactivated influenza vaccine. TCRdb used MiXCR to reprocess the RT-PCR reads, holding one entry per CDR3 protein. The table shows under 950,000 distinct CDR3 sequences, with around 21% occurring only once. The sample was PBMCs from blood, taken 4 to 6 days after vaccination. The receptors here all came from a middle-aged man who received an inactivated influenza vaccine.

This clonotype was seen ten or more times. V and J are TRBV5-1 and TRBJ2-5; no clear D. The CDR3 sequence is 14 residues long. Germline loops: CDR1 SGHRS, CDR2 YFSETQ. Trimming removed 3 bases from V and 2 bases from J, with 11 bases in between. Here the CDR3 DNA reads TGCGCCAGCAGCTCCGGACGTAGACAAGAGACCCAGTACTTC. Translating gives CASSSGRRQETQYF.

This clonotype appeared many times. J is TRBJ2-7 and V is TRBV28; 7 positions agree with TRBD1. The ends lost 0 bases at V and 3 bases at J; junction bases unmatched: 2. The CDR3 has 14 amino acids. Germline V CDR1 and CDR2: MDHEN, SYDVKM. CDR3 loop: CASSLWGQFYEQYF. The CDR3 DNA is TGTGCCAGCAGTTTATGGGGACAGTTCTACGAGCAGTACTTC.

V gene TRBV7-2 combines with J gene TRBJ2-3; D unresolved. Trimming removed 2 bases from V and 0 bases from J, with 9 bases in between. The CDR3 covers 15 residues. Germline CDR1 SGHTA, CDR2 FQGNSA. As DNA, the CDR3 is TGTGCCAGCAGCTTATCCCCCGGGAGCACAGATACGCAGTATTTT. Its translation: CASSLSPGSTDTQYF.

This clonotype was picked up a small number of times. CDR3 loop: CSARGVRGHLETQYF. CDR3 coding DNA: TGCAGTGCTAGAGGAGTCCGGGGGCATTTGGAGACCCAGTACTTC. This chain connects TRBV20-1 to TRBJ2-5; the D call may be TRBD1 or TRBD2 (6 bases each). V lost 1 base, J lost 5 bases, and 17 bases lay in between. This CDR3 has 15 residues. Looked up from germline, CDR1 is DFQATT and CDR2 is SNEGSKA (reference sequence).

This rearrangement joins TRBV20-1 to TRBJ2-2; D is undetermined. Trimming pared 3 bases from V and 2 bases from J, leaving 7 bases between. Germline values: CDR1 DFQATT, CDR2 SNEGSKA (reference sequence). This CDR3 comprises 13 residues. The CDR3 sequence: CSASQTNTGELFF. The DNA of the CDR3 is TGCAGTGCTAGCCAGACTAACACCGGGGAGCTGTTTTTT.

The chain joins TRBV28 to TRBJ2-1; D gene uncertain. Trimming stripped 6 bases from V and 7 bases from J, with 16 bases between. The CDR3 consists of 14 residues. Germline-derived CDR1 and CDR2 are MDHEN and SYDVKM. CDR3 DNA sequence: TGTGCCAGCAGGCCCGGTGGGCCTAGAAATGAGCAGTTCTTC. Protein: CASRPGGPRNEQFF.

This chain uses TRBV6-2 or TRBV6-3 with TRBJ2-5, with 7 bases that match TRBD2. The length of the CDR3 is 13 residues. Germline V gives CDR1 MNHEY, CDR2 SVGEGT. The V gene end was trimmed by 2 bases and the J gene end by 5 bases; junction bases not matched to a gene: 2. Here the CDR3 reads CASSYPAGETQYF. The CDR3 DNA sequence: TGTGCCAGCAGTTACCCAGCGGGGGAGACCCAGTACTTC.

This clonotype was picked up a small number of times. This chain connects TRBV6-2 or TRBV6-3 to TRBJ2-7; the D is unclear. Germline values: CDR1 MNHEY, CDR2 SVGEGT. The CDR3 consists of 12 residues. V lost 5 bases, J lost 6 bases, and 11 bases lay in between. The CDR3 sequence: CASSRNRAEQYF. CDR3 bases: TGTGCCAGCAGTAGGAATCGGGCCGAGCAGTACTTC.

The V call is TRBV28, the J call TRBJ1-5; D remains unclear. CDR1 is MDHEN and CDR2 is SYDVKM in the germline V gene. V lost 1 base and J 5 bases, leaving 9 bases between the germline ends. CDR3 length: 14 residues. CDR3 residues: CASSLYLGYQPQHF. CDR3 bases: TGTGCCAGCAGTTTATATCTGGGGTATCAGCCCCAGCATTTT.

This clonotype has at least ten counts. V usage is TRBV28 and J usage is TRBJ2-1, with D possibly being TRBD1 (6 bases). Trimming shortened V by 4 bases and J by 5 bases, and 21 bases separated the two germline ends. CDR1 and CDR2 from the germline V gene are MDHEN and SYDVKM. The CDR3 length is 17 residues. In nucleotides, the CDR3 is TGTGCCAGCAGTTACTTACCTCCTCGGACAGAGCACAATGAGCAGTTCTTC. Its protein is CASSYLPPRTEHNEQFF.

The genes are TRBV27 and TRBJ2-3; 13 bases map to TRBD2. V dropped 7 bases and J dropped 4; count of bases not matched to a gene: 8. From germline, CDR1 is MNHEY and CDR2 SMNVEV (reference sequence). The CDR3 runs to 16 residues. The CDR3 spells CASTLLAGGPPDTQYF. The CDR3 DNA follows: TGTGCCAGCACCCTACTAGCGGGAGGGCCCCCAGATACGCAGTATTTT.